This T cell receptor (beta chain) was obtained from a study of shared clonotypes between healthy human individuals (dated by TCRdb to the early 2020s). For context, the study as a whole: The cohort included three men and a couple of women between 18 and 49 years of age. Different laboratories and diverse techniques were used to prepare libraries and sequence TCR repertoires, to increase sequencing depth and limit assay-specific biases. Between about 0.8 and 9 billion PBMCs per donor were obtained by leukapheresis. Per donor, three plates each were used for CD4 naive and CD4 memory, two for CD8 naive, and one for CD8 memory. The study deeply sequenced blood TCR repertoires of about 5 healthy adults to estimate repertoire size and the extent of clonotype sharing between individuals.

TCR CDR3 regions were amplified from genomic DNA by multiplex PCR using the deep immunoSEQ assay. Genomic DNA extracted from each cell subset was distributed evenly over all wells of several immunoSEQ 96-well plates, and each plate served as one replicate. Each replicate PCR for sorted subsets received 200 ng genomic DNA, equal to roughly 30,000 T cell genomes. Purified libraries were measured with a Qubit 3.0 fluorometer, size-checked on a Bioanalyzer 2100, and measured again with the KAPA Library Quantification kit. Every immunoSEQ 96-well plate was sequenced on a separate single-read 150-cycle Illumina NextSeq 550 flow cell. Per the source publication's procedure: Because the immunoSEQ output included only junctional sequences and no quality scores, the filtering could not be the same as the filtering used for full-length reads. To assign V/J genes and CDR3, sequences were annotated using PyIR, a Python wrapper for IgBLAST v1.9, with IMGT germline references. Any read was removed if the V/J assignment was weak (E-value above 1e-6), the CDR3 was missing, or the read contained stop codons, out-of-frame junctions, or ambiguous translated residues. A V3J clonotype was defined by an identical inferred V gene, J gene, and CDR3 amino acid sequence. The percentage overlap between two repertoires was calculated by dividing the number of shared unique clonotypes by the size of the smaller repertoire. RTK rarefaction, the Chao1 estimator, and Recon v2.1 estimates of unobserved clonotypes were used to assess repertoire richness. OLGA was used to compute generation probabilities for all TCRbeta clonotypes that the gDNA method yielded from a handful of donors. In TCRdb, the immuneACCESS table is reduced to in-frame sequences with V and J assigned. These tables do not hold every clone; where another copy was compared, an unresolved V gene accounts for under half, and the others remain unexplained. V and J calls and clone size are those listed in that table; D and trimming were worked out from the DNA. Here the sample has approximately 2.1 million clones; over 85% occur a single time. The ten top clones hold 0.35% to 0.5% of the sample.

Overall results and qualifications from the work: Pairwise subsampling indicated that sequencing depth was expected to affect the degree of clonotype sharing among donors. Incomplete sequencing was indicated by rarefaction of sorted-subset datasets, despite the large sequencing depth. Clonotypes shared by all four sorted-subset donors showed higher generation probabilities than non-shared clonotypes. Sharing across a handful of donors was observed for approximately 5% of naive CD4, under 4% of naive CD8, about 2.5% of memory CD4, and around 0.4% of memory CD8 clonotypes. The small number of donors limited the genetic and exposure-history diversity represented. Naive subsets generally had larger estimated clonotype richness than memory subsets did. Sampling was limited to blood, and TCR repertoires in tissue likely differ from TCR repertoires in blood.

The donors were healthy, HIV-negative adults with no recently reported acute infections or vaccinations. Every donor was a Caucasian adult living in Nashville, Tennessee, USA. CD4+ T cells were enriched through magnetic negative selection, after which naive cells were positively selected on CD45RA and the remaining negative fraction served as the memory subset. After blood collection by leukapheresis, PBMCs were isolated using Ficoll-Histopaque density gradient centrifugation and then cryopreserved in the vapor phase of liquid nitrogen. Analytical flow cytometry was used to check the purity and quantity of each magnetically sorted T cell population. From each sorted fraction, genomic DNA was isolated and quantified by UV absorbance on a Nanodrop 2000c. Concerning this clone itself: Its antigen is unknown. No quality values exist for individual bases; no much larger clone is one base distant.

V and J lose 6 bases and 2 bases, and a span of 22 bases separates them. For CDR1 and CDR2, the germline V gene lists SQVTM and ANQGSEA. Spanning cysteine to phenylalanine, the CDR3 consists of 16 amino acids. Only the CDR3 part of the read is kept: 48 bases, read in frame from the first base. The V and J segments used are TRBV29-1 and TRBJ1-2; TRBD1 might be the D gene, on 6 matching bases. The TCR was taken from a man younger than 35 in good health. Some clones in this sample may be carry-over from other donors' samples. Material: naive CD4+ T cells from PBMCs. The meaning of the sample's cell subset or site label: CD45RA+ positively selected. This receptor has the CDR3 CSVTAGADESNYGYTF. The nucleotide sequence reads TGCAGCGTGACTGCGGGGGCGGACGAGTCAAACTATGGCTACACCTTC.